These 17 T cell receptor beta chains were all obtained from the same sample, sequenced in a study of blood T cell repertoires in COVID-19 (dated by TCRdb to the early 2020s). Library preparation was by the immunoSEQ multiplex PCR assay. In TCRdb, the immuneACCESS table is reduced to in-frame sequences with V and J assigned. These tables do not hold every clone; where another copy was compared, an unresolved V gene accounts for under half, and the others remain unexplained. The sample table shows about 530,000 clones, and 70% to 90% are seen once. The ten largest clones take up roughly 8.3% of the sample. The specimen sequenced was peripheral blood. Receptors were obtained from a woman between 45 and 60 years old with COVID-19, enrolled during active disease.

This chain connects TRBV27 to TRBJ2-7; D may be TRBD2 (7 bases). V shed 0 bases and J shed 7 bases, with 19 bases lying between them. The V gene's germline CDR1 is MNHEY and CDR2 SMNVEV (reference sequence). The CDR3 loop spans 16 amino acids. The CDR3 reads CASSLSGVGGAREQYF. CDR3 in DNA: TGTGCCAGCAGTTTATCGGGGGTAGGGGGGGCGCGAGAGCAGTACTTC.

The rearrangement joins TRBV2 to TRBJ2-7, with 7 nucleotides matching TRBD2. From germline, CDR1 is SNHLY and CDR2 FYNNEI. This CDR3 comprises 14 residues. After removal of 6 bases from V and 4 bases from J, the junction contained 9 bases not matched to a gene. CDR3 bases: TGTGCCAGCAGCCCTGGTGGGAGGGGTTACGAGCAGTACTTC. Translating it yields CASSPGGRGYEQYF.

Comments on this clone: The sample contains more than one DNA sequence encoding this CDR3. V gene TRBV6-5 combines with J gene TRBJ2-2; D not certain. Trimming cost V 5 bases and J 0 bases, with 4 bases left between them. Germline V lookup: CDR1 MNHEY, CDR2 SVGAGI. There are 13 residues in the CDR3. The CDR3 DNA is TGTGCCAGCAGTCTCGCGAACACCGGGGAGCTGTTTTTT. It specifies CASSLANTGELFF.

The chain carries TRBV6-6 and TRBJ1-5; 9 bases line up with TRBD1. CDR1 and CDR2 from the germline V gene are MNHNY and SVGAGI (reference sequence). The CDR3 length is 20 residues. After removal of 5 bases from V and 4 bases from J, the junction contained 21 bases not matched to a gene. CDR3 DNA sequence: TGTGCCAGCAGTCGTACCCCTCCGGGACAGGGTCGTCCCTTTAATCAGCCCCAGCATTTT. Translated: CASSRTPPGQGRPFNQPQHF.

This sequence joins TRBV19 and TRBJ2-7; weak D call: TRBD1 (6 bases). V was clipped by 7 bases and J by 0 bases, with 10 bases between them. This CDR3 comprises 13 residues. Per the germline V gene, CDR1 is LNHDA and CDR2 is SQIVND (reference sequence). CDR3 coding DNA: TGTGCCAGTATGGACAGTTTCTCCTACGAGCAGTACTTC. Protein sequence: CASMDSFSYEQYF.

The CDR3 here is CAWTAGSNYGYTF. The CDR3 DNA reads as TGTGCCTGGACGGCAGGGTCTAACTATGGCTACACCTTC. The V gene is TRBV30, the J gene TRBJ1-2, with a possible D match to TRBD1 (5 bases). This CDR3 has 13 amino acids. Trimming took off 4 bases at V and 0 bases at J, with 9 bases between the two ends. CDR1 and CDR2 (germline): GTSNPN, SVGIG (reference sequence). Combining the CDR3 with reference TRBV30 and TRBJ1-2 gives the whole variable domain SQTIHQWPATLVQPVGSPLSLECTVEGTSNPNLYWYRQAAGRGLQLLFYSVGIGQISSEVPQNLSASRPQDRQFILSSKKLLLSDSGFYLCAWTAGSNYGYTFGSGTRLTVV.

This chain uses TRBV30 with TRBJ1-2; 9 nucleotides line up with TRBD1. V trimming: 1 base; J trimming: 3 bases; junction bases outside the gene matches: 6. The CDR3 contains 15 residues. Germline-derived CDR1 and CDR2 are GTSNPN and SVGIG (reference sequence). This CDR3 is CAWSARTGADYGYTF. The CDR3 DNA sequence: TGTGCCTGGAGTGCAAGGACAGGGGCGGACTATGGCTACACCTTC.

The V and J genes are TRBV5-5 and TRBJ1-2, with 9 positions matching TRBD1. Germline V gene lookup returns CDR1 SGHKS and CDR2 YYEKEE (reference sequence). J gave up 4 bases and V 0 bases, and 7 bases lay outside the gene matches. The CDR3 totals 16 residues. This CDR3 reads CASSLAGQGTIYGYTF. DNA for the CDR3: TGTGCCAGCAGCTTGGCGGGACAGGGTACTATCTATGGCTACACCTTC.

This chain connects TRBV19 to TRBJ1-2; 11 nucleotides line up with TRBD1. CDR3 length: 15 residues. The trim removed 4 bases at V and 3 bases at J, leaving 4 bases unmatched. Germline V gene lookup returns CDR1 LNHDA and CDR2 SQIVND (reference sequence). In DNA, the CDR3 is TGTGCCAGTAGTAAGATGGGACAGGGGGACTATGGCTACACCTTC. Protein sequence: CASSKMGQGDYGYTF.

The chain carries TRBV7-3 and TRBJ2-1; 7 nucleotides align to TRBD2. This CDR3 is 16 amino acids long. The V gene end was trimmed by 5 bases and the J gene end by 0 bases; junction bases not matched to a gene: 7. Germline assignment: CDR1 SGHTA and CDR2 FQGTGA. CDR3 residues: CASSPMTGGSYNEQFF. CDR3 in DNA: TGTGCCAGCAGCCCGATGACGGGGGGCTCCTACAATGAGCAGTTCTTC.

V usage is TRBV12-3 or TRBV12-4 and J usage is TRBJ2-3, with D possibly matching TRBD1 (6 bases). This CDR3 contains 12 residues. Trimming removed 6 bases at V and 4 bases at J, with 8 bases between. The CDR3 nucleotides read TGTGCCAGCAGGCAGGGGCCAGATACGCAGTATTTT. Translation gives CASRQGPDTQYF.

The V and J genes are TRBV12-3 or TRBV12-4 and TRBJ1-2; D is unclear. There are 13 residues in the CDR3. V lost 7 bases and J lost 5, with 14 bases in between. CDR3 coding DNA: TGTGCCAGCATCGGGCGGGGAGTTTATGGCTACACCTTC. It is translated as CASIGRGVYGYTF.

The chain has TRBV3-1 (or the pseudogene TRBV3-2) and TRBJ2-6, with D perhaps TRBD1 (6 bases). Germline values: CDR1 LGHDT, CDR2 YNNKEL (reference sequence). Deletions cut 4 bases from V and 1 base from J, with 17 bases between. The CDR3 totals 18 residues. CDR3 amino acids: CASSPLGAGESGANVLTF. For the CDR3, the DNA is TGTGCCAGCAGCCCCTTGGGGGCAGGGGAGTCTGGGGCCAACGTCCTGACTTTC.

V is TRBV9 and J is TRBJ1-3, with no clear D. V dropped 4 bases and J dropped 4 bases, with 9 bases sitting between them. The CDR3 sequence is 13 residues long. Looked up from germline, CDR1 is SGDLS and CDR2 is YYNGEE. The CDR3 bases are TGTGCCAGCAGCACCAGTACCGGAAACACCATATATTTT. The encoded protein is CASSTSTGNTIYF. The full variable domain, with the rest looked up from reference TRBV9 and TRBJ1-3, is DSGVTQTPKHLITATGQRVTLRCSPRSGDLSVYWYQQSLDQGLQFLIQYYNGEERAKGNILERFSAQQFPDLHSELNLSSLELGDSALYFCASSTSTGNTIYFGEGSWLTVV.

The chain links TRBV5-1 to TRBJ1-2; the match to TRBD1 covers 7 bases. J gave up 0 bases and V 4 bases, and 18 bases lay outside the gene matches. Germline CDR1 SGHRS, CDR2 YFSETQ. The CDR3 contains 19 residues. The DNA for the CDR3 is TGCGCCAGCAGCGACCGACCTCGGGACAGAGCCTCTCCTAACTATGGCTACACCTTC. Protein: CASSDRPRDRASPNYGYTF. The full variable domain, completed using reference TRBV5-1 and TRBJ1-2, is KAGVTQTPRYLIKTRGQQVTLSCSPISGHRSVSWYQQTPGQGLQFLFEYFSETQRNKGNFPGRFSGRQFSNSRSEMNVSTLELGDSALYLCASSDRPRDRASPNYGYTFGSGTRLTVV.

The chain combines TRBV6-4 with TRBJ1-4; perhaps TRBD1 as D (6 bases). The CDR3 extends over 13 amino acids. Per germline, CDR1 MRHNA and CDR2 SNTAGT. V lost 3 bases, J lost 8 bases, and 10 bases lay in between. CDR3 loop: CASSDRGGEKLFF. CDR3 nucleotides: TGTGCCAGCAGTGATCGGGGGGGCGAAAAACTGTTTTTT.

The DNA for the CDR3 is TGTGCCAGCAGTTACGAGGTTAAGGGAAACACCATATATTTT. It codes for CASSYEVKGNTIYF. The chain employs TRBV6-5 and TRBJ1-3; D gene uncertain. Germline V gene lookup returns CDR1 MNHEY and CDR2 SVGAGI. With 2 bases removed from V and 4 bases from J, the gap between germline ends came to 9 bases. The CDR3 totals 14 residues.